The TCR beta chain described here comes from a study of a mutant IDH1 vaccine in newly diagnosed glioma. Across the whole study: Standard pretreatment was either radiotherapy, temozolomide, or, for most, radiochemotherapy with temozolomide.

Libraries were prepared by immunoSEQ multiplex PCR; TCRdb keeps only in-frame clonotypes and omits some of them. Of just under 95,000 clones in the sample, around three quarters were seen once. The CDR3 covers 15 residues. The trim removed 4 bases at V and 5 bases at J, leaving 11 bases unmatched. Germline lookup yields CDR1 SGHRS and CDR2 YFSETQ. Indicated time point: baseline, week 1 (first vaccination visit). Stated treatment: pre-vaccination baseline after standard-of-care therapy. The sequence was obtained from a man in his forties with glioma. This rearrangement joins TRBV5-1 to TRBJ2-5, with 7 nucleotides matching TRBD2. Sequencing used PBMCs, obtained from a glioma patient treated with radiotherapy, temozolomide or both. The CDR3 region has the DNA TGCGCCAGCAGCCCTCTAGCGGTTGACGGGGAGACCCAGTACTTC. Protein: CASSPLAVDGETQYF.